Sequencing of this T cell receptor beta chain was carried out in a study of blood T cells in healthy people across ages. Study overall: Template switching picked up about one barcoded beta molecule for each two T cells.

With a J-beta primer mix and a sample-barcoded 5' primer, a second PCR ran about 7 to 11 cycles. TCRdb recomputed calls from the 5' RACE reads with MiXCR, one row per CDR3 protein. The sample records about 780,000 distinct CDR3 sequences, roughly 46% being singletons. Study findings and constraints: Naive CD4+ cell counts and diversity both ran higher in long-lived than in aged donors.

Of note for this clonotype: Its target is not known.

Sequenced material: blood. The receptor was derived from a man aged 80 or over in good health.

The CDR3 bases are TGTGCCAGCAGCACACAGGGCAGCGAGCAGTACTTC. It specifies CASSTQGSEQYF. The chain combines TRBV12-3 or TRBV12-4 with TRBJ2-7, with D tentatively TRBD1 (6 bases). V lost 6 bases to trimming and J lost 6 bases, with 12 bases between them. The CDR3 spans 12 residues.